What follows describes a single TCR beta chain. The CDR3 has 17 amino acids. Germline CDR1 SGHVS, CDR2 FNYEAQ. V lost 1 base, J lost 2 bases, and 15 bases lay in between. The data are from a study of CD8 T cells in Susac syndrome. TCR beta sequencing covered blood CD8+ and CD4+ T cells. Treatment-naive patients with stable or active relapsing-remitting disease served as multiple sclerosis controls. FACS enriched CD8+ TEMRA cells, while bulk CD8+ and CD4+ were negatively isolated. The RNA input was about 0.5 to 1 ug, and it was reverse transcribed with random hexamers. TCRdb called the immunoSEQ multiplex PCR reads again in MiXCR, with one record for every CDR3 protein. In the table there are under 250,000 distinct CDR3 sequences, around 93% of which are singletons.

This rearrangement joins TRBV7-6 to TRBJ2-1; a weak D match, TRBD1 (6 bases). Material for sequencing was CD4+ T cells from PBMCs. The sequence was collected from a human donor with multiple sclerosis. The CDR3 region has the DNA TGTGCCAGCAGCTTAGATGGGTCAGGGGCAGCCTACAATGAGCAGTTCTTC. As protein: CASSLDGSGAAYNEQFF.